Here is one TCR beta chain with its context. V was pared by 3 bases and J by 4 bases, with 4 bases of the junction left unmatched. Germline CDR1 reads SGHTA; CDR2 reads FQGNSA. This CDR3 region has 15 residues. The source of the sample is a study of cytomegalovirus exposure and HLA in healthy donors. Vbeta (60) and Jbeta (13) primers were used in the PCR. The table came from immunoSEQ multiplex PCR; TCRdb's copy has only in-frame clones and leaves some out. Of around 130,000 clones in the sample, about four fifths were seen once. The sequence was collected from a male donor in good health and CMV-seropositive. The sequencing sample was made of PBMCs. The genes are TRBV7-2 and TRBJ2-7; TRBD2 agrees at 12 bases. The CDR3 protein is CASSFASGGVYEQYF. The CDR3 bases are TGTGCCAGCAGCTTCGCTAGCGGGGGGGTTTACGAGCAGTACTTC.